This entry concerns a single T cell receptor (beta chain). This sample is drawn from a study of identical twins. V was cut by 0 bases and J by 5 bases, with 17 bases left in between. CDR3 size: 16 residues. The germline gives CDR1 SGHRS, CDR2 YFSETQ. TCRdb recomputed calls from the 5' RACE reads with MiXCR, one row per CDR3 protein. The data show 450,000 to 650,000 distinct CDR3 sequences, around 15% seen once. This sample also appeared in a second study, on yellow fever vaccine responses in identical twins.

This sequence originates from a woman between 18 and 29 years old in good health. Material for sequencing was CD4+ T cells sorted from blood. This sequence joins TRBV5-1 and TRBJ1-1, with a tentative D call TRBD1 (6 bases). The CDR3 protein is CASSLGSWGPGTEAFF. In nucleotides, the CDR3 is TGCGCCAGCAGCTTGGGTTCTTGGGGGCCGGGGACTGAAGCTTTCTTT.